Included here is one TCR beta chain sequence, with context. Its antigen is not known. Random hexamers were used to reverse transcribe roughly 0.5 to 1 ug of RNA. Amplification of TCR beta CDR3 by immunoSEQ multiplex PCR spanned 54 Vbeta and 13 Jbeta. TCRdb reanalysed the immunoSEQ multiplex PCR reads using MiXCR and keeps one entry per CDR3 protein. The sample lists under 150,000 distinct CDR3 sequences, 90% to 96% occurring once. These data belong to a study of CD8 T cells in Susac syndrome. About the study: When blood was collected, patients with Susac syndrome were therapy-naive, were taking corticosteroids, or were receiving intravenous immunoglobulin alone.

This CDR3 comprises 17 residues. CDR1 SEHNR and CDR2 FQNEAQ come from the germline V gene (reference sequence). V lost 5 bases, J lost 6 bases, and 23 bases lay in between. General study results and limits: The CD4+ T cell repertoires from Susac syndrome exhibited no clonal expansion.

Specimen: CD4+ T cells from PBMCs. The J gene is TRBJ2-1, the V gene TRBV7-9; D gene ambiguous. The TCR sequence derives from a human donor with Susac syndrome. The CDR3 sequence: CASSPTFSRVQFNEQFF. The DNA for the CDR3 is TGTGCCAGCAGCCCGACTTTTAGTAGGGTACAGTTCAATGAGCAGTTCTTC.